This T cell receptor beta chain appears in the sequencing data of a study of T cells after posttransplantation cyclophosphamide. The germline gives CDR1 SQVTM, CDR2 ANQGSEA. The V end was cut by 7 bases, the J end by 3 bases, with 9 bases between. The CDR3 is 11 amino acids. On the day of bone marrow donation, the related graft donor provided peripheral blood. The method was immunoSEQ multiplex PCR; TCRdb's version includes in-frame clones alone and lacks a portion of them. The sample holds some 3,300 clones, about 84% seen once. Concerning this clone itself: What it recognizes is unknown.

The study's findings and limits: Blood and skin or GI T cell repertoires showed limited TRB overlap. Recipient CMV seropositivity and CMV reactivation strongly tracked TRB clonality.

Sequenced material: memory CD8+ T cells sorted from blood. V and J are TRBV29-1 and TRBJ1-1, with D hard to call. This sequence was found in a woman aged 55-69 years in good health, CMV-negative, and a related stem cell transplant donor. In nucleotides, the CDR3 is TGCAGCGCCCGGAGGGACACTGAAGCTTTCTTT. Amino acid sequence: CSARRDTEAFF.